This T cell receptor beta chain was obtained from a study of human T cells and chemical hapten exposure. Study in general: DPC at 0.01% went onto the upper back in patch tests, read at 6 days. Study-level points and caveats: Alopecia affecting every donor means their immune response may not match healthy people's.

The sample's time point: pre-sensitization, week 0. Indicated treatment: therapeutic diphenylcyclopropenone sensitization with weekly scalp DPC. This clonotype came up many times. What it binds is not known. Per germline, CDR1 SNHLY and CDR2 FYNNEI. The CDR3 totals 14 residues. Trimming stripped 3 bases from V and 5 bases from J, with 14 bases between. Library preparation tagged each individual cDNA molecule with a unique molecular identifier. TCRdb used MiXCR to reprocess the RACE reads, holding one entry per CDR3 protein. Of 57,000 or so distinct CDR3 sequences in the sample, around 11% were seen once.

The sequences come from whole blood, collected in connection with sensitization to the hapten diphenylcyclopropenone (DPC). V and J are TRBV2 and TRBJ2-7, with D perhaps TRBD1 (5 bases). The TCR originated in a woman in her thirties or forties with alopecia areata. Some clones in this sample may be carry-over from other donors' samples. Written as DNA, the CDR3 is TGTGCCAGCAGTGAGGATAGGACAAACGACGAGCAGTACTTC. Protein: CASSEDRTNDEQYF.